These 31 T cell receptor beta chains were all obtained from the same sample, sequenced in a study of human T cells and chemical hapten exposure. TCRdb redid the calling of the RACE reads with MiXCR, one entry per CDR3 protein. The sample yields about 140,000 distinct CDR3 sequences, about 12% seen once. As for time point: patch test 2, 6 weeks after DPC sensitization. Documented treatment: therapeutic diphenylcyclopropenone sensitization with weekly scalp DPC. The sample here was whole blood, taken in connection with sensitization to the hapten diphenylcyclopropenone (DPC). Source of these receptors: a woman aged 50 to 60 with alopecia areata. Some clones in this sample may be carry-over from other donors' samples.

CDR3 DNA sequence: TGTGCCAGCAGCTTAGTTGGCGGGACAAGCACAGATACGCAGTATTTT. It is translated as CASSLVGGTSTDTQYF. The chain employs TRBV7-9 and TRBJ2-3; the D call may be TRBD1 or TRBD2 (6 bases each). Germline loops: CDR1 SEHNR, CDR2 FQNEAQ (reference sequence). V was shortened by 1 base and J by 0 bases, with 11 bases between the two germline ends. The CDR3 loop spans 16 amino acids. The entire variable domain, with the rest obtained from reference TRBV7-9 and TRBJ2-3, is as follows: DTGVSQNPRHKITKRGQNVTFRCDPISEHNRLYWYRQTLGQGPEFLTYFQNEAQLEKSRLLSDRFSAERPKGSFSTLEIQRTEQGDSAMYLCASSLVGGTSTDTQYFGPGTRLTVL.

This clonotype occurred many times. V and J are TRBV19 and TRBJ1-5; 10 positions agree with TRBD1. This CDR3 comprises 15 residues. CDR1 and CDR2 (germline): LNHDA, SQIVND (reference sequence). The junction had 8 bases not matched to a gene; V was cut back by 6 bases and J by 6 bases. CDR3 sequence: CASRSRQGAFQPQHF. The DNA for the CDR3 is TGTGCCAGTAGAAGCCGACAGGGGGCTTTTCAGCCCCAGCATTTT.

The gene calls are TRBV27 and TRBJ1-4; no definite D call. This CDR3 comprises 15 residues. Germline V CDR1 and CDR2: MNHEY, SMNVEV (reference sequence). Trimming pared 6 bases from V and 6 bases from J, leaving 17 bases between. CDR3 in amino acids: CASSPDRRLYEKLFF. Written as DNA, the CDR3 is TGTGCCAGCAGCCCCGATCGACGGTTGTATGAAAAACTGTTTTTT.

In this sample, this clonotype turned up many times. This chain connects TRBV27 to TRBJ1-5; TRBD1 might be the D (5 bases). V shed 0 bases and J shed 9 bases, with 12 bases lying between them. This CDR3 has 14 residues. Per the germline V gene, CDR1 is MNHEY and CDR2 is SMNVEV (reference sequence). CDR3 sequence (DNA): TGTGCCAGCAGTTTATCGACGGGACGCTGGCCCCAGCATTTT. This sequence encodes CASSLSTGRWPQHF.

This chain joins TRBV14 and TRBJ2-4; 7 bases fit TRBD2. The length of the CDR3 is 15 residues. The junction had 13 bases not matched to a gene; V was cut back by 8 bases and J by 6 bases. Germline V gene sequence: CDR1 SGHDN, CDR2 FVKESK. CDR3 sequence: CASSPGQGGLNIQYF. Written as DNA, the CDR3 is TGTGCCAGCTCTCCCGGTCAGGGAGGGCTAAACATTCAGTACTTC.

This sequence joins TRBV12-3 or TRBV12-4 and TRBJ1-2; D gene uncertain. CDR3 length: 13 residues. V shed 1 base and J shed 3 bases, with 6 bases lying between them. As DNA, the CDR3 is TGTGCCAGCAGTTTAGAACGGGACTATGGCTACACCTTC. Its protein is CASSLERDYGYTF.

This clonotype was seen only a few times. CDR3 DNA sequence: TGTGCCAGCAGCTTAAGCGGGAGGAGGAGCACCGGGGAGCTGTTTTTT. This gives the protein CASSLSGRRSTGELFF. The chain carries TRBV7-9 and TRBJ2-2, with 9 positions matching TRBD2. Germline V CDR1 and CDR2: SEHNR, FQNEAQ (reference sequence). V shed 2 bases, J shed 4 bases, and the junction held 5 bases outside the gene matches. The CDR3 is 16 amino acids.

This clonotype showed up just a few times. The chain is built from TRBV10-3 and TRBJ2-2; D perhaps matches TRBD2 (6 bases). This CDR3 is 16 amino acids long. The V end was cut by 3 bases, the J end by 6 bases, with 17 bases between. Germline values: CDR1 ENHRY, CDR2 SYGVKD. The CDR3 region has the DNA TGTGCCATCAGTGACGTCGGGACTGACGGCCCCGGGGAGCTGTTTTTT. It encodes CAISDVGTDGPGELFF.

This clonotype was recorded many times. V usage is TRBV27 and J usage is TRBJ2-3; D uncertain. Germline CDR1 reads MNHEY; CDR2 reads SMNVEV (reference sequence). V was trimmed by 6 bases and J by 5 bases, leaving 12 bases between them. The CDR3 runs 13 residues. CDR3 in DNA: TGTGCCAGCAGACCTGGGTATCAAGATACGCAGTATTTT. This sequence encodes CASRPGYQDTQYF.

There are many counts of this clonotype. The V call is TRBV12-3 or TRBV12-4, the J call TRBJ1-5; D is undetermined. V lost 3 bases and J lost 0, with 3 bases in between. The CDR3 runs to 13 residues. Written as DNA, the CDR3 is TGTGCCAGCAGTTTCGCTAGCAATCAGCCCCAGCATTTT. This gives the protein CASSFASNQPQHF.

This clonotype was seen ten or more times. The chain's CDR3 is CASSFGGSSYEQYF. In DNA form, the CDR3 reads TGTGCCAGCAGCTTCGGCGGGAGCTCCTACGAGCAGTACTTC. This chain uses TRBV7-9 with TRBJ2-7; 7 bases agree with TRBD2. CDR3 length equals 14 residues. The J segment lost 0 bases and the V segment lost 3 bases, leaving 2 bases of the junction unmatched. The germline V gene encodes CDR1 SEHNR and CDR2 FQNEAQ (reference sequence).

This clonotype was seen only a few times. The gene calls are TRBV10-3 and TRBJ2-7; no firm D call. The CDR3 runs to 12 residues. With 2 bases removed from V and 7 bases from J, the gap between germline ends came to 9 bases. In germline, CDR1 is ENHRY, CDR2 SYGVKD. The CDR3 loop reads CAISEPLGEQYF. CDR3 DNA: TGTGCCATCAGTGAGCCCCTCGGGGAGCAGTACTTC.

The table lists this clonotype with a few counts. This chain joins TRBV4-1 and TRBJ1-6; D unclear. The CDR3 is 14 residues long. CDR1 MGHRA and CDR2 YSYEKL come from the germline V gene. The V and J ends lost 0 bases and 12 bases respectively, with 12 bases between them. The CDR3 region has the DNA TGCGCCAGCAGCCAAGAAAGGGTGAGGGTACCCCTCCACTTT. Its protein product is CASSQERVRVPLHF.

The chain is built from TRBV18 and TRBJ2-7; a possible D gene is TRBD2 (5 bases). Trimming removed 1 base at V and 5 bases at J, with 18 bases between. From germline, CDR1 is KGHSH and CDR2 LQKENI. The CDR3 is 16 residues long. In DNA, the CDR3 is TGTGCCAGCTCACCACTTTCATCGGGGTACTTACACGAGCAGTACTTC. This encodes CASSPLSSGYLHEQYF.

The J gene is TRBJ2-3, the V gene TRBV7-2; TRBD2 matches 8 bases. Trimming cost V 4 bases and J 0 bases; bases outside gene matches: 6. The CDR3 runs 16 residues. In germline, CDR1 is SGHTA, CDR2 FQGNSA. In DNA, the CDR3 is TGTGCCAGCAGCTCAACGGGAGGGAGGAGCACAGATACGCAGTATTTT. As protein: CASSSTGGRSTDTQYF.

V gene TRBV6-5 combines with J gene TRBJ1-6; a weak D match, TRBD1 (6 bases). V lost 9 bases and J 9 bases, leaving 18 bases between the germline ends. The CDR3 loop spans 14 amino acids. Germline V CDR1 and CDR2: MNHEY, SVGAGI. CDR3 DNA sequence: TGTGCCAGTCGGGGGCCGGAAGCGGGTTCACCCCTCCACTTT. It is translated as CASRGPEAGSPLHF.

This clonotype turned up a few times. The rearrangement links TRBV29-1 to TRBJ1-4, with D hard to call. The CDR3 consists of 14 residues. The germline CDR1 and CDR2 sequences are SQVTM and ANQGSEA. With 6 bases removed from V and 0 bases from J, the gap between germline ends came to 11 bases. The CDR3 loop is CSVRVTATNEKLFF. In DNA, the CDR3 is TGCAGCGTGCGAGTAACCGCAACTAATGAAAAACTGTTTTTT.

Ten or more counts support this clonotype. The rearrangement joins TRBV7-6 to TRBJ1-4; 7 bases agree with TRBD1. The V gene end was trimmed by 2 bases and the J gene end by 1 base; junction bases not matched to a gene: 13. The CDR3 spans 19 residues. Germline V gene data show CDR1 as SGHVS and CDR2 as FNYEAQ. The CDR3, as DNA: TGTGCCAGCAGCTTAACGGCGGTTCACAGGGGTCGAACTAATGAAAAACTGTTTTTT. This codes for CASSLTAVHRGRTNEKLFF.

V usage is TRBV4-3 and J usage is TRBJ2-2; D might be TRBD2 (5 bases). The CDR3 has 16 residues. The germline CDR1 and CDR2 sequences are LGHNA and YSLEER. V lost 0 bases and J 0 bases, leaving 8 bases between the germline ends. CDR3 nucleotides: TGCGCCAGCAGCCAAGATTGGGGAGCGAACACCGGGGAGCTGTTTTTT. Its translation is CASSQDWGANTGELFF.

This clonotype was found many times. The chain uses TRBV6-6 and TRBJ1-1; D might be TRBD1 (6 bases). The V and J ends lost 3 bases and 2 bases respectively, with 10 bases between them. This CDR3 comprises 14 residues. The germline V gene has CDR1 MNHNY and CDR2 SVGAGI (reference sequence). The CDR3 region has the DNA TGTGCCAGCAGTTATGGAGGGGGAAACACTGAAGCTTTCTTT. Translating gives CASSYGGGNTEAFF.

This chain connects TRBV18 to TRBJ2-1; 8 bases agree with TRBD1. The germline CDR1 and CDR2 sequences are KGHSH and LQKENI. The CDR3 has 13 amino acids. Trimming took 8 bases from V and 7 from J; bases not matched to a gene: 7. DNA for the CDR3: TGTGCCAGCACCCAGGACAGGGTTAATGAGCAGTTCTTC. As protein: CASTQDRVNEQFF.

The chain is built from TRBV5-4 and TRBJ2-3; D gene unclear. The germline gives CDR1 SGHNT, CDR2 YYREEE (reference sequence). The CDR3 has 14 residues. Trimming took 4 bases from V and 1 from J, leaving 10 bases between them. The DNA of the CDR3 is TGTGCCAGCAGCCCGAGTCGGGGCACAGATACGCAGTATTTT. Amino acids: CASSPSRGTDTQYF.

This clonotype was counted ten times or more. The chain combines TRBV20-1 with TRBJ2-7; 10 bases are shared with TRBD1. V was pared by 7 bases and J by 6 bases, with 15 bases of the junction left unmatched. Germline CDR1 and CDR2: DFQATT and SNEGSKA (reference sequence). The CDR3 runs 15 residues. Here the CDR3 reads CSGEPGQGRQGEQYF. CDR3 in DNA: TGCAGTGGAGAGCCGGGACAGGGGAGGCAGGGCGAGCAGTACTTC.

This clonotype showed up many times. The chain couples TRBV7-3 to TRBJ1-2; tentatively, D is TRBD1 (6 bases). Trimming took 5 bases from V and 2 from J, leaving 15 bases between them. CDR3 size: 15 residues. Germline V lookup: CDR1 SGHTA, CDR2 FQGTGA. CDR3 DNA sequence: TGTGCCAGCAGCCCGTCGGGGCAGGGGAACTATGGCTACACCTTC. Amino acid sequence: CASSPSGQGNYGYTF.

A few counts support this clonotype. The chain's CDR3 is CASSGRGRHEQYF. In DNA, the CDR3 is TGTGCCAGCAGCGGCAGGGGGCGCCACGAGCAGTACTTC. This chain joins TRBV5-6 and TRBJ2-7; TRBD1 matches at 8 bases. Per the germline V gene, CDR1 is SGHDT and CDR2 is YYEEEE. V dropped 4 bases and J dropped 5; count of bases not matched to a gene: 5. The CDR3 totals 13 residues.

The table lists this clonotype with many counts. The CDR3 DNA is TGCAGTGCCGGGGGGAGGGCCTTATACGAGCAGTACTTC. This translates into CSAGGRALYEQYF. This chain connects TRBV20-1 to TRBJ2-7; 7 bases agree with TRBD2. The CDR3 spans 13 residues. Germline CDR1 reads DFQATT; CDR2 reads SNEGSKA (reference sequence). The trim removed 6 bases at V and 4 bases at J, leaving 9 bases unmatched.

The chain carries TRBV7-3 and TRBJ2-2; D ambiguous. Looked up from germline, CDR1 is SGHTA and CDR2 is FQGTGA. Trimming cost V 0 bases and J 4 bases, with 9 bases left between them. This CDR3 spans 15 amino acids. CDR3 nucleotide sequence: TGTGCCAGCAGCTTAACTAGCCCATCCACCGGGGAGCTGTTTTTT. Translation: CASSLTSPSTGELFF.

This clonotype came up a few times. The chain couples TRBV5-1 to TRBJ2-1; 15 bases match TRBD2. The CDR3 is 17 residues long. Germline V gene sequence: CDR1 SGHRS, CDR2 YFSETQ. V shed 4 bases, J shed 0 bases, and the junction held 2 bases outside the gene matches. CDR3 in DNA: TGCGCCAGCAGCGGGACTAGCGGGGGGAGCTCCTACAATGAGCAGTTCTTC. It encodes CASSGTSGGSSYNEQFF.

This clonotype has at least ten counts. The chain is built from TRBV28 and TRBJ1-1; D not certain. This CDR3 comprises 14 residues. Trimming took 6 bases from V and 0 from J, leaving 11 bases between them. Germline V gene sequence: CDR1 MDHEN, CDR2 SYDVKM. The CDR3 spells CASRGPLVNTEAFF. CDR3 DNA: TGTGCCAGCAGAGGGCCGCTGGTGAACACTGAAGCTTTCTTT.

Here the CDR3 DNA reads TGTGCCAGCAGTTACTCCCGGGACAGGCTTAGCAATCAGCCCCAGCATTTT. Protein sequence: CASSYSRDRLSNQPQHF. The chain recombines TRBV6-5 with TRBJ1-5; 8 bases are a match to TRBD1. CDR3 length: 17 residues. V shed 0 bases and J 0 bases; nucleotides not matched to a gene: 4. Looked up from germline, CDR1 is MNHEY and CDR2 is SVGAGI.

Many counts were recorded for this clonotype. The rearrangement uses TRBV6-5 and TRBJ1-4; possible D gene TRBD1, 6 bases. This CDR3 region has 13 residues. Looked up from germline, CDR1 is MNHEY and CDR2 is SVGAGI. The V end was cut by 5 bases, the J end by 7 bases, with 11 bases between. The CDR3 nucleotides read TGTGCCAGCAGTCGGGGGGCTGGTGAAAAACTGTTTTTT. Translated: CASSRGAGEKLFF.